The 9 T cell receptor beta chains below were found in one sample sequenced in a study of blood T cell repertoires in COVID-19. Clones were read by immunoSEQ multiplex PCR, and TCRdb kept only the in-frame ones, dropping some. The sample has 130,000 to 150,000 clones; approximately 80% are singletons. The specimen was peripheral blood. Source of these receptors: a human donor in a cohort sampled during active COVID-19.

In this sample, this clone turned up a few times. The rearrangement joins TRBV2 to TRBJ2-1; TRBD1 agrees at 10 bases. V shed 4 bases, J shed 6 bases, and the junction held 6 bases outside the gene matches. CDR3 size: 15 residues. Germline CDR1 is SNHLY and CDR2 is FYNNEI. CDR3 amino acids: CASSAGTGAANEQFF. CDR3 bases: TGTGCCAGCAGTGCTGGGACAGGGGCCGCCAATGAGCAGTTCTTC.

The chain joins TRBV4-2 to TRBJ1-5, with 11 bases matching TRBD1. With 0 bases clipped from V and 6 bases from J, the junction kept 7 bases outside the gene matches. From germline, CDR1 is LGHNA and CDR2 YNFKEQ. The CDR3 has 17 residues. The DNA for the CDR3 is TGTGCCAGCAGCCAAGATACCGGACAGGGGGCAGTTCAGCCCCAGCATTTT. This sequence encodes CASSQDTGQGAVQPQHF.

The chain uses TRBV15 and TRBJ2-2; a weak D match, TRBD2 (6 bases). V lost 1 base and J 6 bases, leaving 18 bases between the germline ends. The length of the CDR3 is 17 residues. Germline CDR1 LNHNV, CDR2 YYDKDF (reference sequence). The CDR3 protein is CATSRAILANSPGELFF. In DNA form, the CDR3 reads TGTGCCACCAGCAGAGCGATACTAGCTAATTCCCCCGGGGAGCTGTTTTTT.

The V call is TRBV30, the J call TRBJ1-1; 7 bases agree with TRBD1. The trim removed 2 bases at V and 3 bases at J, leaving 9 bases unmatched. The CDR3 covers 15 residues. Germline CDR1 reads GTSNPN; CDR2 reads SVGIG (reference sequence). The CDR3 sequence is CAWSQTGSRDTEAFF. CDR3 in DNA: TGTGCCTGGAGTCAGACAGGGTCGAGGGACACTGAAGCTTTCTTT.

A few counts support this clone. The chain is built from TRBV7-8 and TRBJ2-7; D possibly corresponds to TRBD2 (5 bases). The CDR3 is 16 residues long. V lost 1 base and J 0 bases, leaving 13 bases between the germline ends. Germline CDR1 reads SGHVS; CDR2 reads FQNEAQ. CDR3 coding DNA: TGTGCCAGCAGCTTAGGAGGGCTCTCGAGCTCCTACGAGCAGTACGTC. Encoded protein: CASSLGGLSSSYEQYV.

This rearrangement joins TRBV6-6 to TRBJ2-1, with 9 bases aligning to TRBD2. Germline CDR1 and CDR2: MNHNY and SVGAGI (reference sequence). J gave up 0 bases and V 7 bases, and 7 bases lay outside the gene matches. This CDR3 region has 16 residues. CDR3 DNA: TGTGCCAGCATGGGGAGCGGGGGGAGCTCCTACAATGAGCAGTTCTTC. Its protein product is CASMGSGGSSYNEQFF.

The V and J genes are TRBV11-2 and TRBJ2-3, with 8 bases identical to TRBD2. CDR3 size: 17 residues. Losses at the gene ends were 1 base for V and 2 bases for J; bases not matched to a gene: 8. Per germline, CDR1 SGHAT and CDR2 FQNNGV. The CDR3 DNA follows: TGTGCCAGCAGCTTAGCGGTGGCTAGCGGGCTCACAGATACGCAGTATTTT. Encoded protein: CASSLAVASGLTDTQYF.

The gene calls are TRBV5-8 and TRBJ2-5, with D perhaps TRBD1 (6 bases). Germline lookup yields CDR1 SGHTS and CDR2 YDEGEE. The ends were cut back, 0 bases at V and 3 bases at J, with 12 bases in the middle. The CDR3 is 15 residues long. CDR3 sequence reads: CASSLAGTTKETQYF. The CDR3 DNA reads TGTGCCAGCAGCTTGGCAGGGACAACGAAAGAGACCCAGTACTTC.

The rearrangement uses TRBV2 and TRBJ1-6; the D gene is possibly TRBD1 (5 bases). The germline V gene encodes CDR1 SNHLY and CDR2 FYNNEI. The CDR3 has 15 residues. Trimming took off 1 base at V and 10 bases at J, with 14 bases between the two ends. CDR3 nucleotides: TGTGCCAGCAGTGAAGGAGAGGCAGGGCTCTCACCCCTCCACTTT. As protein: CASSEGEAGLSPLHF.